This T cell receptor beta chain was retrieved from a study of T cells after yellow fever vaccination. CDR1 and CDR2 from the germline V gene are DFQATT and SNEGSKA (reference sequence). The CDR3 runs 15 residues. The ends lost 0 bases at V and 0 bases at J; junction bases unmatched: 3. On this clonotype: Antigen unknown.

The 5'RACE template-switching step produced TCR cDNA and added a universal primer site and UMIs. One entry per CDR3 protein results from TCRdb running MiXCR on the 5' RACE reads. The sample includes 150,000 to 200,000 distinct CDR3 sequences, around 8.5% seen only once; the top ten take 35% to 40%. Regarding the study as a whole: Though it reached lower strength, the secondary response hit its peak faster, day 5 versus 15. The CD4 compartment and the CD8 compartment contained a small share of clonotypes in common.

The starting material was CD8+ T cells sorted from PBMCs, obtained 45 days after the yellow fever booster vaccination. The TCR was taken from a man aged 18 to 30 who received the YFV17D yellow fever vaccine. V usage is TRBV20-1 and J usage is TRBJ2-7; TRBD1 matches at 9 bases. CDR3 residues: CSARDRDRASYEQYF. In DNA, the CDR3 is TGCAGTGCTAGAGATAGGGACAGGGCCTCCTACGAGCAGTACTTC.